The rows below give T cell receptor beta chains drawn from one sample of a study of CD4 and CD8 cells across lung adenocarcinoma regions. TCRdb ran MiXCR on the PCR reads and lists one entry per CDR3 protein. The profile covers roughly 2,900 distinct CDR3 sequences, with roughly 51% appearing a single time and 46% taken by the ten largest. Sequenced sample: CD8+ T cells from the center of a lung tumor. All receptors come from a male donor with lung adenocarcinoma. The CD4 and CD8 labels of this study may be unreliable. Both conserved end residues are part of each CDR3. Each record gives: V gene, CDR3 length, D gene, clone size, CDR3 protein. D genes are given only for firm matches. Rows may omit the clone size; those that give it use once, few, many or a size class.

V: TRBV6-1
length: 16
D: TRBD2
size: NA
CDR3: CASRDLAGGESGTLFF

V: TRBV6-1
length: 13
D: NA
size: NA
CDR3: CASSEEAWGTQYF

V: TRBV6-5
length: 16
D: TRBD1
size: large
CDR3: CASSYLSGGQDNEQFF

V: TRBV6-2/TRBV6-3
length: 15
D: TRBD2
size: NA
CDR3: CASSTGLAGGETQYF

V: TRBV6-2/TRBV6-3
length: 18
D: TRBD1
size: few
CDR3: CASSYPSSYEGAQPKLFF

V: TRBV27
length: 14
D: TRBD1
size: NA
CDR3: CASSLTGGWGGYTF

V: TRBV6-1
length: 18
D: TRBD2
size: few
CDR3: CASRRGRTLAGGTYEQYF

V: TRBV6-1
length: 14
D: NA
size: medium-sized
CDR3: CASSVKGTSYEQYF

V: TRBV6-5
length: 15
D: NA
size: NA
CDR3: CASISALRGKNTQYF

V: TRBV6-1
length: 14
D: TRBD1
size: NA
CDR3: CASSRDRGGYGYTF

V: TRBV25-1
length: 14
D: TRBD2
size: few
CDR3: CASSRGEGQNEQFF

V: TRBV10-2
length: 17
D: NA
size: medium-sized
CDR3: CASSDQYSAIRNTEAFF

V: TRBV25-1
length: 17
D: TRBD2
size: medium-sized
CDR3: CASSEYSGTSGYNEQFF

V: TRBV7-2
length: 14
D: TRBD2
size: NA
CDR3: CASSLVGGEETQYF

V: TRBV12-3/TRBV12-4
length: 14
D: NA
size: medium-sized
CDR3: CASSAGRYQETQYF

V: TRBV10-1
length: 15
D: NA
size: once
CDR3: CASSEPGSGADDPYF

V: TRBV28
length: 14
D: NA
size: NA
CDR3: CASSFFGGTYEQYF

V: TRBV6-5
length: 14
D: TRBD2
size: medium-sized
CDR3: CASSYSGGRDIQYF

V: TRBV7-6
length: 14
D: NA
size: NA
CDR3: CASNRGPSEDTQYF

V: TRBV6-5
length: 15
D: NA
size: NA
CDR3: CASSFGETTNEKLFF

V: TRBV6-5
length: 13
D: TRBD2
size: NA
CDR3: CASSTSGSVVQYF

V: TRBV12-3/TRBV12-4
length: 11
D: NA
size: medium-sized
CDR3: CASNDYNEQFF

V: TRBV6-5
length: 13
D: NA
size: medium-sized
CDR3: CASSYSGREEQYF

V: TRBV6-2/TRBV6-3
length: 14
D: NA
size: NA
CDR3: CARSYRPPSDTQYF

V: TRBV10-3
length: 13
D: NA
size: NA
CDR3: CAISGTSQETQYF

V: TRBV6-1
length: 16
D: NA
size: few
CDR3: CASSTDSVSPLEKLFF

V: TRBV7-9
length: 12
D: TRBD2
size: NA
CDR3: CVSGTEPNEQYF

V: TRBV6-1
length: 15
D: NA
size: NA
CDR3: CASSVGPVPNTEAFF

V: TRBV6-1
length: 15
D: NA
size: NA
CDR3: CASTYGGAGANVLTF

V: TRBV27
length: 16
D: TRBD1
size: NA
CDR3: CASSLTGVLAKNIQYF

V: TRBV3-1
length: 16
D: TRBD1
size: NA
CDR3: CASRVTQGTGAETQYF

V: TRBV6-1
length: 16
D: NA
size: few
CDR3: CASSGRGPSSYNEQFF

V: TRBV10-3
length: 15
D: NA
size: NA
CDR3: CGAGRGGRDTETQYF

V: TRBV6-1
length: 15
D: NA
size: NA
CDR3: CASRGQPTAPYEQYF